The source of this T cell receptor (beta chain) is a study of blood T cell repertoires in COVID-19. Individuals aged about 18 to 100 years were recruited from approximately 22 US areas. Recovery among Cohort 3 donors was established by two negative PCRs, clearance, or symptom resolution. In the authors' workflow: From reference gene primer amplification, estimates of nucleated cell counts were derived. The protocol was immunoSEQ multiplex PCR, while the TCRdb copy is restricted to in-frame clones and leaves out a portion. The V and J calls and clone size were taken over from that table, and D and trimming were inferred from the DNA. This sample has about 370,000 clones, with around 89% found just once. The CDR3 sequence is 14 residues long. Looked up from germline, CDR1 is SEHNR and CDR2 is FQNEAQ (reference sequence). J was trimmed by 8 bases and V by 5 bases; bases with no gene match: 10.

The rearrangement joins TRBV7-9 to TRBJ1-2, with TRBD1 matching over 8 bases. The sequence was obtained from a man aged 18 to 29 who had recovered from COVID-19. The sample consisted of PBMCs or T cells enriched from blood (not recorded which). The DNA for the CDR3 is TGTGCCAGCAGCAGCGTCGCAGGGGGCGGGGGCTACACCTTC. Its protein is CASSSVAGGGGYTF.